This TCR beta chain was documented in a study of cytotoxic CD8 clonotypes in ibrutinib-treated CLL (dated by TCRdb to the early 2020s). Background on the whole study: The cohort was composed of some twelve relapsed/refractory and about 15 treatment-naive patients; IGHV unmutated status was identified in some 17 patients. Partial responses were observed in some 24 patients and complete responses in 2; after a median follow-up of about 69 months, remission was maintained in around 14 patients and progression was observed in some twelve. Longitudinal samples were obtainable from about 30% of the roughly 86 participants in the trial. Cryopreserved peripheral blood mononuclear cells were collected before treatment, at response, and at either disease progression or sustained remission. Every remission and progressive disease sample was obtained while ibrutinib was still being received by the patients. Samples at response were collected after a median of approximately twelve months of treatment, with a range of about 6 to 36 months. Samples averaged roughly 280,000 productive templates and just under 95,000 productive rearrangements. General conclusions and limits of the study: Baseline clonality exceeded that of age-matched healthy donors and correlated strongly with circulating CD8+ T-cell counts. Public clonotypes were found to be uncommon and were observed to contract or remain stable during treatment; the increase in clonality was shown to reflect expansion of private clonotypes at ibrutinib response. An increase in clonality was observed at ibrutinib response, with clonality remaining stable during sustained remission and falling back toward baseline at progression. Sampling times were not matched between patients in sustained remission and patients whose disease was progressing, and lymph node repertoires were not examined.

In regard to this clone: Its antigen has not been determined. Within one base of it there is no much larger clone, and no base qualities were kept.

The goal of deep resolution MiSeq sequencing was a depth between 1 in 1 million and 1 in 200,000 T cells, and coverage averaged 10x per clonotype. The immunoSEQ hsTCRB Kit was used to generate TCR beta libraries. Under the source paper's analysis protocol: ImmunoSEQ Data Assistant and ImmunoSEQ Analyzer were used for data analysis, and V, D and J genes were assigned according to IMGT definitions. Clonality was computed as one minus normalized Shannon entropy of productive rearrangement frequencies, ranging from 0 to 1. Only overrepresented clonotypes making up at least 0.05% of each patient's repertoire were included in the public clonotype analysis. Fewer than 15 repertoires from age-matched healthy donors, obtained from immuneACCESS, served as clonality controls. TCRdb retrieved this table from immuneACCESS and kept in-frame rearrangements only. Not all clones are present; in checked studies, unresolved V genes account for under half, and no reason is known for the remainder. V and J calls and clone size are those listed in that table; D and trimming were worked out from the DNA. The sample contains 250,000 to 350,000 clones, around 77% of them found a single time. The top ten constitute about 5.3% of the sample.

CDR1 ENHRY and CDR2 SYGVKD were looked up in the germline V gene. Counted from cysteine to phenylalanine, this CDR3 has 12 amino acids. The DNA shown is the 36-base CDR3, in frame from base 1. V is reduced by 6 bases and J by 3 bases, leaving a spacing of 8 bases between them. According to the study, the label for this sample's time point signals: progressive disease on ibrutinib. Approximately 2 micrograms of genomic DNA were extracted from cryopreserved PBMCs for TCR beta library preparation. High-throughput TCR beta sequencing was performed on longitudinal blood samples from CLL patients receiving ibrutinib monotherapy. The patients took part in an open-label, single-center phase 2 trial of ibrutinib monotherapy.

This TCR was sampled from a human donor with chronic lymphocytic leukemia. The chain couples TRBV10-3 to TRBJ1-2; matching of 5 bases hints at TRBD1 as the D gene. Specimen: PBMCs, collected at disease progression, from a patient treated with ibrutinib. For the CDR3, the sequence is CAISGADYGYTF. The DNA reads TGTGCCATCAGCGGGGCGGACTATGGCTACACCTTC.